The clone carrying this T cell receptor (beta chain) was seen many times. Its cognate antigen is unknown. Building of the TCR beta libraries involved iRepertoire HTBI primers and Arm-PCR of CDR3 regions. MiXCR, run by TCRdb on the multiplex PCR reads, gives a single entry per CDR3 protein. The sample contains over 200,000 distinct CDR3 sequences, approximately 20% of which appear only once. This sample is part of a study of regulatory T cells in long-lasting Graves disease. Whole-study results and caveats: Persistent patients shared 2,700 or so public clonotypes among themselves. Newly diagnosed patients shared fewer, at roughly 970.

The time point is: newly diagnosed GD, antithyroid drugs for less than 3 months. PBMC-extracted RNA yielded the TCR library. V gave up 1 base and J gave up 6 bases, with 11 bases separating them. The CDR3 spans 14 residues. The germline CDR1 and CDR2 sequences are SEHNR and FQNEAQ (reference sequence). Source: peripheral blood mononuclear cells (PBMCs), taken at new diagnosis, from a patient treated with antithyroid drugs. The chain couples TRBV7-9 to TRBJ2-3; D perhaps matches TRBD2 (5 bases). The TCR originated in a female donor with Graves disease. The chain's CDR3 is CASSLDQRGDTQYF. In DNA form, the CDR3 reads TGTGCCAGCAGCTTAGATCAACGAGGGGATACGCAGTATTTT.